The clone carrying this T cell receptor beta chain turned up a few times. CDR3 length: 14 amino acids. Looked up from germline, CDR1 is KGHSH and CDR2 is LQKENI. Trimming removed 0 bases at V and 1 base at J, with 6 bases between. The source of the sample is a study of spatial heterogeneity in lung cancer. Overall study context: The authors sequenced available follow-up PBMC samples, taken a median of about 24 months after resection.

TCRdb processed the 5' RACE reads anew with MiXCR; each CDR3 protein has one entry. The sample consists of about 47,000 distinct CDR3 sequences, approximately 10% of them appearing once. Time point: blood at routine non-recurrence follow-up after resection. Without sorting, whole RNA was sequenced from tumor, nontumor lung or frozen PBMC. Here the sequenced sample was PBMCs, taken at follow-up. V is TRBV18 and J is TRBJ1-1; D is uncertain. This receptor was obtained from a male donor with early-stage non-small cell lung cancer. CDR3 residues: CASSPPWENTEAFF. The CDR3 DNA is TGTGCCAGCTCACCACCCTGGGAGAACACTGAAGCTTTCTTT.